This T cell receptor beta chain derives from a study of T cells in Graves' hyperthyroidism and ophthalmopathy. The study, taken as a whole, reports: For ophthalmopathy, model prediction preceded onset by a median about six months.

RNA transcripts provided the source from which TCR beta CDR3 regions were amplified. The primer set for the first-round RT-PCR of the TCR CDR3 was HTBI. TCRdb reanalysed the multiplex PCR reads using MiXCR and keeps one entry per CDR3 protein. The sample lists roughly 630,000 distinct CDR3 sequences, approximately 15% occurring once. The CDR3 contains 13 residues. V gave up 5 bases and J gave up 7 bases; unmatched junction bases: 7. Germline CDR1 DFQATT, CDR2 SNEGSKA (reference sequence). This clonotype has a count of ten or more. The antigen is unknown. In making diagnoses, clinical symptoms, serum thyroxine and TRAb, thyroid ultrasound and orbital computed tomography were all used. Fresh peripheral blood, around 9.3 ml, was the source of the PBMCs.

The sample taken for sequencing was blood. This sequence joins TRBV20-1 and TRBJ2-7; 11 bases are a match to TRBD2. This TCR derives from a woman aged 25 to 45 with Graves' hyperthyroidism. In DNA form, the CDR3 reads TGCAGTGCTTTAGCGGGAGGGGTGAGTGAGCAGTACTTC. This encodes CSALAGGVSEQYF.